This T cell receptor (beta chain) derives from a study of Ad26.COV2.S vaccination and SARS-CoV-2 variants. Across the study: Once or twice, 56 days apart, Ad26.COV2.S was delivered intramuscularly. Study-level points and caveats: Substantial breadth was reported for post-vaccination spike-specific CD8+ and CD4+ T cells. Vaccine recipients and placebo recipients showed similar non-spike TCR breadth. Placebo recipients trailed vaccine recipients in spike-specific TCR breadth.

This table comes from immunoSEQ multiplex PCR, and its TCRdb copy is limited to in-frame clones, with some not included. The profile shows more than 400,000 clones, about 90% of them singletons. Regarding treatment: around 19 received Ad26.COV2.S at low or high dose, single or two shots; about five received placebo; per-sample allocation not given. The investigators took samples on day 63 after the first vaccine or placebo injection. In the case of this clone: The antigen is unknown.

This CDR3 region has 15 residues. V lost 3 bases and J lost 2; bases outside the gene matches: 3. Per germline, CDR1 MDHEN and CDR2 SYDVKM. This sequence was found in a person between 18 and 60 years old who received the Ad26.COV2.S COVID-19 vaccine or a placebo. The sequences come from peripheral blood, collected in a trial of Ad26.COV2.S vaccine versus placebo. The rearrangement links TRBV28 to TRBJ2-1, with 8 bases identical to TRBD1. As DNA, the CDR3 is TGTGCCAGCAGTTTTTACAGGGGGGCCTACAATGAGCAGTTCTTC. This translates into CASSFYRGAYNEQFF.